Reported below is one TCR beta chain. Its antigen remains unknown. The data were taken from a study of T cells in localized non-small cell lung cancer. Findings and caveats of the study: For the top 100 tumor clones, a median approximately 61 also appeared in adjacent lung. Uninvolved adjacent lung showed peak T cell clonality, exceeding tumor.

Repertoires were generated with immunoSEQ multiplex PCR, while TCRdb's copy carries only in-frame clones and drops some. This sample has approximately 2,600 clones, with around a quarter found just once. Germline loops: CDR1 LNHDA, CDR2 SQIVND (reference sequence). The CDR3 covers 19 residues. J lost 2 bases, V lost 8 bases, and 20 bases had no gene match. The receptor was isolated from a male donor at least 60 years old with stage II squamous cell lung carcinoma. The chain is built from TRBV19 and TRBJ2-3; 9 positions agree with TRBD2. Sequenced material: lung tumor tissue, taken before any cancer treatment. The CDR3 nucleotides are TGTGCCAGTGGCCATTTTATAGCAGCGGGAGGCCCCATCACAGATACGCAGTATTTT. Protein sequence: CASGHFIAAGGPITDTQYF.